Listed here is a single T cell receptor (beta chain). Per the study methods: Amplification of reference gene primers provided the estimated nucleated cell counts. Assay: immunoSEQ multiplex PCR; the TCRdb copy retains only in-frame clones and omits some. From that table come the V and J calls and clone size; the DNA was used to work out D and trimming. The sample includes approximately 50,000 clones, approximately 85% of them seen just once. The sample comes from a study of blood T cell repertoires in COVID-19. Across the whole study: Samples representing acute and convalescent COVID-19 were sourced from the United States, Italy and Spain. PBMCs, B-cell-depleted T cells, or T cells were the source of the cDNA or gDNA that made up the material.

V was clipped by 5 bases and J by 9 bases, with 16 bases between them. The CDR3 contains 14 residues. CDR1 and CDR2 from the germline V gene are KGHDR and SFDVKD. The material sequenced was peripheral blood. This chain connects TRBV24-1 to TRBJ2-1; D possibly corresponds to TRBD1 (6 bases). This sequence was found in a man between 60 and 75 years old with acute or convalescent COVID-19. CDR3 residues: CATSAAHGTLEQFF. The CDR3 DNA follows: TGTGCCACCAGTGCCGCTCATGGGACACTTGAGCAGTTCTTC.